The clone carrying this T cell receptor (beta chain) was counted a single time. Source study methods: Estimated nucleated cell counts came from reference gene primer amplification. The method was immunoSEQ multiplex PCR; TCRdb's version includes in-frame clones alone and lacks a portion of them. V, J and clone size were drawn from that table, and D and trimming were deduced from the DNA. The table shows nearly 200,000 clones, with roughly 84% occurring only once. The data were obtained in a study of blood T cell repertoires in COVID-19. In germline, CDR1 is KGHDR, CDR2 SFDVKD. V lost 1 base and J 5 bases, leaving 18 bases between the germline ends. The CDR3 covers 17 residues.

The TCR originated in a man aged 40-50 years who had recovered from COVID-19. The sequencing sample was made of PBMCs or T cells enriched from blood (not recorded which). This chain connects TRBV24-1 to TRBJ2-3; TRBD1 might be the D (6 bases). CDR3: CATSDFISAGEKDTQYF. CDR3 nucleotide sequence: TGTGCCACCAGTGATTTCATCTCGGCAGGGGAAAAAGATACGCAGTATTTT.